What follows are 9 T cell receptor beta chains derived from one specimen sequenced in a study of identical twins. TCRdb analysed the 5' RACE reads with MiXCR anew, one entry per CDR3 protein. The sample has about 890,000 distinct CDR3 sequences, approximately 13% seen once. This sample also appeared in a second study, on yellow fever vaccine responses in identical twins.

Input material: PBMCs. Receptors originate from a woman aged 18-29 years in good health.

This clonotype was found a few times. V and J are TRBV19 and TRBJ2-2; D remains unclear. Trimming pared 2 bases from V and 6 bases from J, leaving 7 bases between. Germline loops: CDR1 LNHDA, CDR2 SQIVND (reference sequence). The CDR3 is 13 residues long. DNA of the CDR3: TGTGCCAGTAGTATATTAACTTCCGGGGAGCTGTTTTTT. This codes for CASSILTSGELFF.

This clonotype was counted a few times. This chain links TRBV24-1 with TRBJ2-3, with D possibly TRBD1 on 5 matching bases. The CDR3 loop spans 14 amino acids. Trimming shortened V by 3 bases and J by 6 bases, and 12 bases separated the two germline ends. CDR1 is KGHDR and CDR2 is SFDVKD in the germline V gene. The CDR3 DNA reads as TGTGCCACCAGTGATGCCAGGGCGAGGGATACGCAGTATTTT. It yields the protein CATSDARARDTQYF.

This sequence joins TRBV10-3 and TRBJ2-2; D gene uncertain. There are 13 residues in the CDR3. V was cut by 7 bases and J by 5 bases, with 11 bases left in between. CDR1 is ENHRY and CDR2 is SYGVKD in the germline V gene. This CDR3 is CAITRIPTGELFF. CDR3 nucleotide sequence: TGTGCCATCACCCGAATCCCGACCGGGGAGCTGTTTTTT.

This clonotype was found a few times. The chain recombines TRBV12-3 or TRBV12-4 with TRBJ2-1; no reliable D call. CDR3 length: 14 amino acids. V lost 7 bases and J 6 bases, leaving 16 bases between the germline ends. The CDR3 loop is CASTLGSPANEQFF. For the CDR3, the DNA is TGTGCCAGCACCCTTGGGTCCCCGGCCAATGAGCAGTTCTTC.

This clonotype was seen only a few times. The chain joins TRBV2 to TRBJ1-2; the D gene is possibly TRBD1 (5 bases). V shed 5 bases and J shed 8 bases, with 15 bases lying between them. This CDR3 contains 13 residues. CDR1 is SNHLY, CDR2 FYNNEI, per germline. The CDR3 DNA reads TGTGCCAGCAGTATCTCAGGGAGTTGGGGCTACACCTTC. As protein: CASSISGSWGYTF.

The V gene is TRBV28, the J gene TRBJ1-6; D unclear. The germline CDR1 and CDR2 sequences are MDHEN and SYDVKM. The length of the CDR3 is 15 residues. V dropped 0 bases and J dropped 7 bases, with 10 bases sitting between them. The CDR3 DNA is TGTGCCAGCAGTTTATGGAAGGGAAACAATTCACCCCTCCACTTT. It codes for CASSLWKGNNSPLHF.

This clonotype has just a few counts. V and J are TRBV6-1 and TRBJ1-5, with D unclear. Per germline, CDR1 MNHNS and CDR2 SASEGT. The CDR3 extends over 16 amino acids. Trimming removed 2 bases from V and 4 bases from J, with 15 bases in between. CDR3 DNA: TGTGCCAGCAGTGAATTGGAGGGTCAAGGGAATCAGCCCCAGCATTTT. It codes for CASSELEGQGNQPQHF.

This clonotype came up a few times. The gene calls are TRBV5-1 and TRBJ2-3; the match to TRBD1 covers 7 bases. Germline-derived CDR1 and CDR2 are SGHRS and YFSETQ. This CDR3 spans 16 amino acids. J was trimmed by 0 bases and V by 1 base; bases with no gene match: 5. The CDR3 bases are TGCGCCAGCAGCTTGATAGGACAGGTTAGCACAGATACGCAGTATTTT. It codes for CASSLIGQVSTDTQYF.

This clonotype appeared many times. This sequence joins TRBV3-1 and TRBJ2-3, with 9 bases matching TRBD2. Trimming at V came to 4 bases and at J to 6 bases, leaving 8 bases not matched to a gene. The germline V gene has CDR1 LGHDT and CDR2 YNNKEL (reference sequence). The CDR3 runs to 15 residues. The chain's CDR3 is CASSPIAGVKDTQYF. The CDR3 nucleotides read TGTGCCAGCAGCCCGATAGCGGGGGTGAAGGATACGCAGTATTTT.